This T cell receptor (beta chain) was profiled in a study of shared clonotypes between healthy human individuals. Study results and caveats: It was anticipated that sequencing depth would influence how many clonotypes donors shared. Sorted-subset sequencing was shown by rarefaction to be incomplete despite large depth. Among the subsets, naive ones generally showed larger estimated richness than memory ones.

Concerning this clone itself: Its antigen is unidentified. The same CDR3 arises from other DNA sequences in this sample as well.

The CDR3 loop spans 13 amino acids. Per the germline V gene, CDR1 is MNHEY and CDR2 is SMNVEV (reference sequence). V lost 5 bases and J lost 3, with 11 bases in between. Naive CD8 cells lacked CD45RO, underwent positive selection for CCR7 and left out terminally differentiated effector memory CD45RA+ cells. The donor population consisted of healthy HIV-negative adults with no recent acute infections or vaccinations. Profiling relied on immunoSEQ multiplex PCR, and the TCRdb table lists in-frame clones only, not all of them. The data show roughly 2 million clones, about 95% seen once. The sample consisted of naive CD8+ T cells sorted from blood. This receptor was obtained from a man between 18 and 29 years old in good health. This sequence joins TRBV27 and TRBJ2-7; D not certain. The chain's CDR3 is CASSPGSGYEQYF. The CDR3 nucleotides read TGTGCCAGCAGTCCCGGGTCGGGCTACGAGCAGTACTTC.